This entry lists 22 T cell receptor beta chains sequenced from one sample in a study of persistence of HIV-infected CD4 T cells. The libraries were made with immunoSEQ version 4 in survey mode. Only in-frame clones appear in the TCRdb table, and some are missing; sequencing was by immunoSEQ multiplex PCR. The profile shows some 49,000 clones, around 89% of them singletons. Nonspecific anti-CD3/anti-CD28 bead stimulation represents the broad CD4+ T cell repertoire. Responding CD4+ T cells were sorted by upregulation of both CD40 ligand and CD69. No antigens are known for them. The sample was CD4+ T cells sorted from PBMCs after approximately 18-hour stimulation, taken from a patient who received antiretroviral therapy. The receptors come from an adult woman with HIV who was CMV-seropositive.

The V call is TRBV28, the J call TRBJ1-2, with a weak D call TRBD1 (5 bases). The CDR3 totals 14 residues. Germline loops: CDR1 MDHEN, CDR2 SYDVKM. Trimming removed 3 bases from V and 2 bases from J, with 10 bases in between. The CDR3 nucleotides are TGTGCCAGCAGTTTGGGGCAGCAAAACTATGGCTACACCTTC. It yields the protein CASSLGQQNYGYTF.

The chain combines TRBV18 with TRBJ1-3; D unclear. CDR1 and CDR2 from the germline V gene are KGHSH and LQKENI. This CDR3 is 18 amino acids long. V was trimmed by 5 bases and J by 0 bases, leaving 20 bases between them. The CDR3 coding sequence is TGTGCCAGCTCAGCGAATCTTCAACGGCTGTTCTCTGGAAACACCATATATTTT. Protein product: CASSANLQRLFSGNTIYF.

V usage is TRBV2 and J usage is TRBJ1-2, with 8 bases aligning to TRBD1. The germline V gene encodes CDR1 SNHLY and CDR2 FYNNEI. Trimming cost V 8 bases and J 4 bases; bases outside gene matches: 3. The CDR3 length is 12 residues. CDR3 region: CASATGGYGYTF. In nucleotides, the CDR3 is TGTGCCAGCGCCACAGGGGGCTATGGCTACACCTTC.

CDR3 bases: TGTGCCAGCAGCTTAGACGGTCGCTCTGGAAACACCATATATTTT. It specifies CASSLDGRSGNTIYF. This rearrangement joins TRBV7-3 to TRBJ1-3; D uncertain. Germline values: CDR1 SGHTA, CDR2 FQGTGA. The CDR3 is made up of 15 amino acids. The germline V and J ends were trimmed by 2 bases and 0 bases, with 8 bases remaining between them.

The rearrangement uses TRBV25-1 and TRBJ1-3; TRBD1 is a possible D gene (6 bases). This CDR3 contains 13 residues. Germline V lookup: CDR1 MGHDK, CDR2 SYGVNS. The V gene lost 4 bases and the J gene lost 4 bases, with 8 bases spanning the gap. Here the CDR3 DNA reads TGTGCCAGCAGTGTTCAGGGGGGAAACACCATATATTTT. Translation gives CASSVQGGNTIYF.

V gene TRBV10-3 combines with J gene TRBJ1-1; possibly TRBD1 for D (6 bases). The CDR3 consists of 14 residues. Deletions cut 4 bases from V and 5 bases from J, with 14 bases between. Germline V gives CDR1 ENHRY, CDR2 SYGVKD. The CDR3 loop is CAISGGAEGTEAFF. CDR3 nucleotide sequence: TGTGCCATCAGTGGGGGGGCGGAAGGGACTGAAGCTTTCTTT.

The count of this clone is one. The rearrangement joins TRBV6-4 to TRBJ1-1; D unresolved. The CDR3 sequence is 13 residues long. The germline V gene encodes CDR1 MRHNA and CDR2 SNTAGT. V lost 4 bases, J lost 1 base, and 7 bases lay in between. The CDR3 DNA follows: TGTGCCAGCAGTGCAGATCGGAACACTGAAGCTTTCTTT. It codes for CASSADRNTEAFF.

The chain couples TRBV28 to TRBJ1-2; a possible D gene is TRBD1 (5 bases). This CDR3 has 11 amino acids. Germline loops: CDR1 MDHEN, CDR2 SYDVKM. Trimming left V 10 bases short and J 10 bases short, with 16 bases between. The chain's CDR3 is CATFVADTYTF. In DNA, the CDR3 is TGTGCCACCTTCGTAGCGGACACCTACACCTTC.

This clone was seen more than once but under ten times. The chain combines TRBV5-1 with TRBJ2-7, with 14 bases aligning to TRBD2. V lost 3 bases, J lost 5 bases, and 1 base stayed unmatched. The CDR3 extends over 14 amino acids. In germline, CDR1 is SGHRS, CDR2 YFSETQ. CDR3 bases: TGCGCCAGCAGCTCGGGACTAGCGGGAGACGAGCAGTACTTC. Translating gives CASSSGLAGDEQYF.

This clone was observed a few times. The rearrangement uses TRBV27 and TRBJ2-7; 9 bases map to TRBD1. The CDR3 length is 13 residues. Losses at the gene ends were 6 bases for V and 6 bases for J; bases not matched to a gene: 6. CDR1 and CDR2 (germline): MNHEY, SMNVEV (reference sequence). The CDR3 spells CASRGQGRVEQYF. DNA of the CDR3: TGTGCCAGCAGGGGACAGGGCAGAGTCGAGCAGTACTTC.

The CDR3 loop is CACRQGQDTEAFF. The CDR3 DNA sequence: TGTGCCTGCCGGCAGGGTCAGGACACTGAAGCTTTCTTT. The rearrangement uses TRBV30 and TRBJ1-1, with D perhaps matching TRBD1 (5 bases). Germline CDR1 GTSNPN, CDR2 SVGIG (reference sequence). This CDR3 has 13 residues. V gave up 6 bases and J gave up 3 bases, with 14 bases separating them.

The J gene is TRBJ1-2, the V gene TRBV18, with a possible D match to TRBD1 (5 bases). V lost 3 bases to trimming and J lost 7 bases, with 12 bases between them. The CDR3 is made up of 13 amino acids. Per germline, CDR1 KGHSH and CDR2 LQKENI. The CDR3 nucleotides are TGTGCCAGCTCACCCGAGAAGGGGACTGGCTACACCTTC. The encoded protein is CASSPEKGTGYTF.

The chain links TRBV25-1 to TRBJ2-5, with D possibly matching TRBD2 (6 bases). CDR1 MGHDK and CDR2 SYGVNS come from the germline V gene. V lost 0 bases and J lost 4, with 15 bases in between. The CDR3 extends over 16 amino acids. The CDR3 coding sequence is TGTGCCAGCAGTGAATATAGGGGAGGCGCGGGAGAGACCCAGTACTTC. Translation gives CASSEYRGGAGETQYF.

The chain combines TRBV9 with TRBJ1-3; D not certain. Germline V lookup: CDR1 SGDLS, CDR2 YYNGEE. With 3 bases removed from V and 1 base from J, the gap between germline ends came to 17 bases. The CDR3 length is 17 residues. DNA for the CDR3: TGTGCCAGCAGCGCCGACTTCGGATCTTTTTCTGGAAACACCATATATTTT. It yields the protein CASSADFGSFSGNTIYF.

As concerns this clone: Other DNA sequences from this sample encode an identical CDR3 as well. CDR3 region: CASSPDQSTGELFF. CDR3 bases: TGTGCCAGCTCTCCAGATCAATCGACCGGGGAGCTGTTTTTT. The genes are TRBV18 and TRBJ2-2; unclear D gene. The length of the CDR3 is 14 residues. Trimming removed 6 bases at V and 5 bases at J, with 13 bases between. Germline lookup yields CDR1 KGHSH and CDR2 LQKENI.

The chain is built from TRBV2 and TRBJ1-1; a weak D match, TRBD1 (6 bases). CDR1 is SNHLY and CDR2 is FYNNEI in the germline V gene. Trimming cost V 6 bases and J 12 bases, with 17 bases left between them. This CDR3 contains 12 residues. The DNA of the CDR3 is TGTGCCAGCAGAGCACAGGGTCCCGTGACTTTCTTT. The encoded protein is CASRAQGPVTFF.

V usage is TRBV7-8 and J usage is TRBJ2-1, with D perhaps TRBD2 (5 bases). CDR3 length: 15 residues. Germline CDR1 reads SGHVS; CDR2 reads FQNEAQ. V was trimmed by 5 bases and J by 2 bases, leaving 13 bases between them. CDR3 nucleotide sequence: TGTGCCAGCAGCCTAAGCGGTAGAGCCTACAATGAGCAGTTCTTC. Amino acid sequence: CASSLSGRAYNEQFF.

This chain uses TRBV5-1 with TRBJ2-7, with D perhaps matching TRBD1 (5 bases). The V gene's germline CDR1 is SGHRS and CDR2 YFSETQ. The CDR3 contains 16 residues. With 0 bases removed from V and 1 base from J, the gap between germline ends came to 14 bases. CDR3 sequence: CASSLASLGLSYEQYF. The CDR3 bases are TGCGCCAGCAGCTTGGCGAGCTTGGGGCTTTCCTACGAGCAGTACTTC.

J is TRBJ1-1 and V is TRBV18, with a tentative D call TRBD1 (5 bases). Germline V gene sequence: CDR1 KGHSH, CDR2 LQKENI. V was clipped by 3 bases and J by 9 bases, with 23 bases between them. The CDR3 contains 16 residues. The CDR3: CASSPPSGREGQKAFF. As DNA, the CDR3 is TGTGCCAGCTCACCTCCGTCAGGCCGGGAGGGGCAAAAAGCTTTCTTT.

V and J are TRBV3-1 (or the pseudogene TRBV3-2) and TRBJ2-2; no clear D gene. Trimming took 2 bases from V and 1 from J, leaving 8 bases between them. The CDR3 runs 15 residues. Germline CDR1 and CDR2: LGHDT and YNNKEL (reference sequence). The DNA for the CDR3 is TGTGCCAGCAGCCAATGGCTATTGAACACCGGGGAGCTGTTTTTT. It translates to CASSQWLLNTGELFF.

The genes are TRBV7-3 and TRBJ2-3; 8 bases fit TRBD2. CDR1 is SGHTA and CDR2 is FQGTGA in the germline V gene. Losses at the gene ends were 4 bases for V and 0 bases for J; bases not matched to a gene: 6. CDR3 length equals 16 residues. This CDR3 is CASSSIAGISTDTQYF. The CDR3 DNA follows: TGTGCCAGCAGCTCCATAGCGGGGATAAGCACAGATACGCAGTATTTT.

The chain is built from TRBV5-1 and TRBJ2-7; TRBD1 aligns across 7 bases. The germline CDR1 and CDR2 sequences are SGHRS and YFSETQ. The trim removed 3 bases at V and 3 bases at J, leaving 6 bases unmatched. This CDR3 is 14 amino acids long. The CDR3 reads CASSSRQGSYEQYF. CDR3 in DNA: TGCGCCAGCAGCTCCAGACAGGGTAGCTACGAGCAGTACTTC.